This entry features one T cell receptor beta chain sequence. V lost 8 bases to trimming and J lost 5 bases, with 18 bases between them. Germline CDR1 is SGHTA and CDR2 is FQGNSA. The length of the CDR3 is 14 residues. Original handling: Reference gene primer amplification gave estimated nucleated cell counts. Assay used: immunoSEQ multiplex PCR; TCRdb lists only in-frame clones, some missing. That table gives V, J and clone size, and the DNA gave D and trimming. The profile shows fewer than 150,000 clones, 70% to 90% of them singletons. The sample comes from a study of blood T cell repertoires in COVID-19. In the study overall: COVID-19 samples collected from the United States, Italy and Spain covered acute and convalescent phases. Sample material is recorded as cDNA or gDNA derived from T cells, B-cell-depleted T cells, or PBMCs.

This TCR was sampled from a woman in her 70s who had recovered from COVID-19. Sequences were obtained from peripheral blood. V gene TRBV7-2 combines with J gene TRBJ1-1; D is perhaps TRBD1 (5 bases). The CDR3 nucleotides are TGTGCCAGCGACCGGTACGGGGGAGGGACTGAAGCTTTCTTT. Protein product: CASDRYGGGTEAFF.